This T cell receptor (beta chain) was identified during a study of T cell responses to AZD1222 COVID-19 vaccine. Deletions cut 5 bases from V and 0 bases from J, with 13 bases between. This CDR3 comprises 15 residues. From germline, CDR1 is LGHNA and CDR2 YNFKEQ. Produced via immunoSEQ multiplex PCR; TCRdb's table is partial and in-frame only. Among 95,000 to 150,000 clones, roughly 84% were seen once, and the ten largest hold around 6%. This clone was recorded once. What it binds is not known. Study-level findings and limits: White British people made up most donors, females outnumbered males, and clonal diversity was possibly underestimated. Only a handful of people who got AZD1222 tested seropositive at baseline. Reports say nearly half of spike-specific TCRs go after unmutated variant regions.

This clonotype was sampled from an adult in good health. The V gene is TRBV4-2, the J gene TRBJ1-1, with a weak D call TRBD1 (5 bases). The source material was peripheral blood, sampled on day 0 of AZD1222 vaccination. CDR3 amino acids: CASSSGGGLNTEAFF. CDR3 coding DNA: TGTGCCAGCAGCTCTGGCGGGGGTTTGAACACTGAAGCTTTCTTT.